These 28 T cell receptor beta chains originate from one sample sequenced in a study of cytomegalovirus exposure and HLA in healthy donors. The study ran its PCR with 60 Vbeta and 13 Jbeta primers. Profiling relied on immunoSEQ multiplex PCR, and the TCRdb table lists in-frame clones only, not all of them. The table records approximately 110,000 clones, roughly 74% of them present only once. The specimen sequenced was PBMCs. These receptors all stem from a woman aged 45-60 years in good health and CMV-seropositive.

The V gene is TRBV28, the J gene TRBJ2-1; 7 nucleotides line up with TRBD1. Looked up from germline, CDR1 is MDHEN and CDR2 is SYDVKM. This CDR3 spans 13 amino acids. V gave up 7 bases and J gave up 10 bases; unmatched junction bases: 10. The CDR3 DNA follows: TGTGCCAGCACCAACCGCTGGACAGGCGAGCAGTTCTTC. It specifies CASTNRWTGEQFF. Supplemented by reference TRBV28 and TRBJ2-1, the full variable domain reads DVKVTQSSRYLVKRTGEKVFLECVQDMDHENMFWYRQDPGLGLRLIYFSYDVKMKEKGDIPEGYSVSREKKERFSLILESASTNQTSMYLCASTNRWTGEQFFGPGTRLTVL.

The chain uses TRBV20-1 and TRBJ1-2, with unresolved D. This CDR3 has 11 residues. V was cut by 5 bases and J by 4 bases, with 8 bases left in between. Germline-derived CDR1 and CDR2 are DFQATT and SNEGSKA (reference sequence). CDR3 protein: CSASDFYGYTF. As DNA, the CDR3 is TGCAGTGCTTCAGATTTCTATGGCTACACCTTC.

This chain joins TRBV10-1 and TRBJ2-7, with unresolved D. The CDR3 spans 14 residues. Trimming stripped 2 bases from V and 0 bases from J, with 8 bases between. In germline, CDR1 is WNHNN, CDR2 SYGVQD (reference sequence). The CDR3 loop is CASSEKRSSYEQYF. The CDR3 DNA follows: TGCGCCAGCAGTGAGAAGAGGAGCTCCTACGAGCAGTACTTC.

This chain uses TRBV13 with TRBJ1-1, with 12 bases that match TRBD1. CDR3 length: 20 amino acids. The V gene's germline CDR1 is PRHDT and CDR2 FYEKMQ (reference sequence). V dropped 5 bases and J dropped 4; count of bases not matched to a gene: 20. This CDR3 reads CASSATGTGGVGAWGTEAFF. CDR3 nucleotide sequence: TGTGCCAGCAGCGCAACCGGGACAGGGGGCGTGGGGGCTTGGGGCACTGAAGCTTTCTTT. Full variable domain (missing parts from reference TRBV13 and TRBJ1-1): AAGVIQSPRHLIKEKRETATLKCYPIPRHDTVYWYQQGPGQDPQFLISFYEKMQSDKGSIPDRFSAQQFSDYHSELNMSSLELGDSALYFCASSATGTGGVGAWGTEAFFGQGTRLTVV.

V usage is TRBV12-2 and J usage is TRBJ2-7; TRBD1, the table's D call, lacks a check against the DNA. TRBV12-2 is deemed a pseudogene. The CDR3 consists of 19 residues. The CDR3 bases are TGTGCAAGTCGCGCCCAATCTAATCCGGTGGACAGCTATCTCTACGAGCAGTACTTC. Protein sequence: CASRAQSNPVDSYLYEQYF.

The V call is TRBV29-1, the J call TRBJ1-2; D ambiguous. The CDR3 contains 12 residues. V was clipped by 7 bases and J by 5 bases, with 14 bases between them. Looked up from germline, CDR1 is SQVTM and CDR2 is ANQGSEA. The CDR3 DNA reads as TGCAGCGCTGTGCCCGACTCGTATGGCTACACCTTC. As protein: CSAVPDSYGYTF.

The chain is built from TRBV5-5 and TRBJ2-2, with D possibly matching TRBD2 (5 bases). V was clipped by 5 bases and J by 6 bases, with 20 bases between them. CDR1 and CDR2 from the germline V gene are SGHKS and YYEKEE (reference sequence). This CDR3 has 16 residues. CDR3 bases: TGTGCCAGCAGTTCATCACGGACTTACCGACCCGGGGAGCTGTTTTTT. Translation: CASSSSRTYRPGELFF.

This chain links TRBV12-5 with TRBJ1-5; 7 bases are shared with TRBD1. The CDR3 consists of 17 residues. Per germline, CDR1 LGHNT and CDR2 FRNRAP. The V and J ends lost 5 bases and 0 bases, in that order; junction bases with no gene match: 10. The CDR3 region has the DNA TGTGCTAGTGGTAGGGACAGCTCTGCCCTTAGCAATCAGCCCCAGCATTTT. It yields the protein CASGRDSSALSNQPQHF.

V and J are TRBV15 and TRBJ2-5, with TRBD1 matching 7 bases. Germline V gene lookup returns CDR1 LNHNV and CDR2 YYDKDF (reference sequence). Unmatched junction bases numbered 0, after V lost 1 base and J lost 1 base. CDR3 length: 14 amino acids. CDR3 sequence reads: CATSRGQGQETQYF. CDR3 nucleotides: TGTGCCACCAGCAGAGGACAGGGCCAAGAGACCCAGTACTTC.

The V gene is TRBV4-1, the J gene TRBJ2-7, with TRBD2 identical over 11 bases. Germline V gene data show CDR1 as MGHRA and CDR2 as YSYEKL. This CDR3 contains 19 residues. Unmatched junction bases numbered 14, after V lost 2 bases and J lost 2 bases. The CDR3 DNA is TGCGCCAGCAGCCAATTGCCTAGCGGGGGGCCATCTGTTCCCTACGAGCAGTACTTC. Translation: CASSQLPSGGPSVPYEQYF.

This chain uses TRBV6-5 with TRBJ2-5, with a tentative D call TRBD2 (5 bases). Germline assignment: CDR1 MNHEY and CDR2 SVGAGI. Trimming pared 6 bases from V and 1 base from J, leaving 15 bases between. CDR3 length: 15 residues. The CDR3 protein is CASSQGVGLQETQYF. The CDR3 region has the DNA TGTGCCAGCAGCCAAGGTGTCGGACTCCAAGAGACCCAGTACTTC.

V gene TRBV5-1 combines with J gene TRBJ2-2; D gene ambiguous. Trimming removed 2 bases from V and 5 bases from J, with 4 bases in between. The CDR3 length is 12 residues. Germline CDR1 SGHRS, CDR2 YFSETQ. The CDR3 is CASSFSTGELFF. The CDR3 DNA follows: TGCGCCAGCAGCTTCTCTACCGGGGAGCTGTTTTTT. Looking up the rest from reference TRBV5-1 and TRBJ2-2 gives the full variable domain: KAGVTQTPRYLIKTRGQQVTLSCSPISGHRSVSWYQQTPGQGLQFLFEYFSETQRNKGNFPGRFSGRQFSNSRSEMNVSTLELGDSALYLCASSFSTGELFFGEGSRLTVL.

The rearrangement links TRBV2 to TRBJ1-2, with 7 bases identical to TRBD1. This CDR3 spans 12 amino acids. Trimming cost V 11 bases and J 4 bases; bases outside gene matches: 7. CDR1 and CDR2 (germline): SNHLY, FYNNEI. CDR3 sequence (DNA): TGTGCCGGTTACAGGGGTGGCTATGGCTACACCTTC. Protein sequence: CAGYRGGYGYTF.

The CDR3 loop is CASSLDGNQQGYF. CDR3 bases: TGTGCCAGCAGCTTAGATGGTAACCAACAGGGGTACTTC. V is TRBV11-2 and J is TRBJ2-7; possible D gene TRBD1, 6 bases. CDR1 is SGHAT, CDR2 FQNNGV, per germline. The CDR3 contains 13 residues. V lost 0 bases and J 12 bases, leaving 15 bases between the germline ends. Full variable domain (outside the CDR3, taken from reference TRBV11-2 and TRBJ2-7): EAGVAQSPRYKIIEKRQSVAFWCNPISGHATLYWYQQILGQGPKLLIQFQNNGVVDDSQLPKDRFSAERLKGVDSTLKIQPAKLEDSAVYLCASSLDGNQQGYFGPGTRLTVT.

V usage is TRBV4-2 and J usage is TRBJ1-2; D is perhaps TRBD1 (6 bases). Deletions cut 0 bases from V and 0 bases from J, with 14 bases between. The CDR3 spans 17 residues. Germline V gives CDR1 LGHNA, CDR2 YNFKEQ. The CDR3 loop is CASSQDLRQATNYGYTF. Here the CDR3 DNA reads TGTGCCAGCAGCCAAGATCTACGACAGGCGACTAACTATGGCTACACCTTC.

The gene calls are TRBV27 and TRBJ1-6; no reliable D call. The germline gives CDR1 MNHEY, CDR2 SMNVEV (reference sequence). The V gene lost 6 bases and the J gene lost 10 bases, with 19 bases spanning the gap. CDR3 length: 15 amino acids. The CDR3 spells CASREDGRRRSPLHF. The CDR3 DNA reads TGTGCCAGCAGAGAGGACGGTCGTCGGAGGTCACCCCTCCACTTT.

In nucleotides, the CDR3 is TGTGCCAGCAGTTTAGAGGGGGACTATAATTCACCCCTCCACTTT. This encodes CASSLEGDYNSPLHF. The chain joins TRBV27 to TRBJ1-6, with D perhaps matching TRBD1 (6 bases). This CDR3 is built from 15 residues. Germline V gene data show CDR1 as MNHEY and CDR2 as SMNVEV (reference sequence). Trimming removed 2 bases at V and 3 bases at J, with 8 bases between.

This clone was picked up a small number of times. The chain employs TRBV9 and TRBJ1-3; 8 bases are shared with TRBD1. The CDR3 covers 16 residues. Germline CDR1 reads SGDLS; CDR2 reads YYNGEE. J gave up 0 bases and V 4 bases, and 6 bases lay outside the gene matches. This CDR3 reads CASSSRTGPSGNTIYF. CDR3 in DNA: TGTGCCAGCAGCTCCAGGACAGGGCCCTCTGGAAACACCATATATTTT.

The V call is TRBV6-6, the J call TRBJ1-2; D perhaps matches TRBD1 (6 bases). Trimming removed 1 base at V and 8 bases at J, with 11 bases between. The CDR3 is 13 residues long. Germline-derived CDR1 and CDR2 are MNHNY and SVGAGI (reference sequence). The CDR3 sequence: CASSYWAGEGYTF. CDR3 sequence (DNA): TGTGCCAGCAGTTACTGGGCAGGGGAAGGCTACACCTTC.

Only a few counts were recorded for this clone. The chain recombines TRBV4-3 with TRBJ1-6; 7 nucleotides align to TRBD1. V lost 0 bases, J lost 5 bases, and 1 base stayed unmatched. There are 15 residues in the CDR3. CDR1 is LGHNA, CDR2 YSLEER, per germline. The CDR3 nucleotides read TGCGCCAGCAGCCAAGATGACAGGGATAATTCACCCCTCCACTTT. This gives the protein CASSQDDRDNSPLHF.

The chain links TRBV6-5 to TRBJ1-2, with TRBD1 matching 9 bases. Germline assignment: CDR1 MNHEY and CDR2 SVGAGI. The CDR3 runs 15 residues. The J segment lost 4 bases and the V segment lost 5 bases, leaving 8 bases of the junction unmatched. CDR3 loop: CASSQSTGGTYGYTF. The CDR3 region has the DNA TGTGCCAGCAGTCAATCGACAGGGGGTACCTATGGCTACACCTTC.

J is TRBJ1-6 and V is TRBV6-5; a weak D match, TRBD1 (5 bases). V lost 1 base, J lost 10 bases, and 11 bases lay in between. Germline CDR1 is MNHEY and CDR2 is SVGAGI. This CDR3 is 14 amino acids long. DNA for the CDR3: TGTGCCAGCAGTTACTTACAGGAAAGCTCACCCCTCCACTTT. This sequence encodes CASSYLQESSPLHF.

The chain employs TRBV6-4 and TRBJ2-1, with TRBD1 matching 12 bases. Germline-derived CDR1 and CDR2 are MRHNA and SNTAGT. The J segment lost 4 bases and the V segment lost 6 bases, leaving 7 bases of the junction unmatched. The CDR3 totals 16 residues. The CDR3 region has the DNA TGTGCCAGCAGCGGGACAGGGGGCCTTCTATACAATGAGCAGTTCTTC. It is translated as CASSGTGGLLYNEQFF.

This clone has just one count. The rearrangement joins TRBV6-5 to TRBJ1-5; weak D call: TRBD1 (6 bases). The CDR3 loop spans 13 amino acids. V gave up 6 bases and J gave up 7 bases, with 13 bases separating them. Germline V gives CDR1 MNHEY, CDR2 SVGAGI. CDR3 nucleotides: TGTGCCAGCAGCCTAGGGGGGGAGCAGCCCCAGCATTTT. Protein sequence: CASSLGGEQPQHF.

The chain has TRBV2 and TRBJ1-1; possibly TRBD1 for D (6 bases). V was pared by 6 bases and J by 4 bases, with 15 bases between. This CDR3 spans 14 amino acids. Per the germline V gene, CDR1 is SNHLY and CDR2 is FYNNEI. Here the CDR3 reads CASSFVGGTTEAFF. The CDR3 DNA reads as TGTGCCAGCAGCTTTGTTGGGGGCACCACTGAAGCTTTCTTT.

This clone was seen a handful of times. The chain uses TRBV5-1 and TRBJ1-2; D not resolved. This CDR3 is built from 14 residues. V lost 1 base to trimming and J lost 6 bases, with 13 bases between them. Germline V lookup: CDR1 SGHRS, CDR2 YFSETQ. The CDR3 protein is CASSLIGERDGYTF. The CDR3 DNA reads TGCGCCAGCAGCTTGATTGGAGAGAGAGATGGCTACACCTTC.

This sequence joins TRBV27 and TRBJ2-7, with 11 bases that match TRBD1. The CDR3 has 12 residues. Germline trimming cut 6 bases from V and 7 bases from J; bases unmatched to any gene: 2. From germline, CDR1 is MNHEY and CDR2 SMNVEV (reference sequence). CDR3 nucleotide sequence: TGTGCCAGCAGCCGGGACAGGGGGGAGCAGTACTTC. This codes for CASSRDRGEQYF.

The chain employs TRBV11-2 and TRBJ2-1, with TRBD2 matching over 7 bases. The trim removed 7 bases at V and 2 bases at J, leaving 17 bases unmatched. Germline lookup yields CDR1 SGHAT and CDR2 FQNNGV. The CDR3 spans 18 residues. Here the CDR3 reads CASTHPSGSGGTYNEQFF. CDR3 DNA: TGTGCCAGCACCCACCCAAGTGGGTCGGGGGGTACCTACAATGAGCAGTTCTTC.